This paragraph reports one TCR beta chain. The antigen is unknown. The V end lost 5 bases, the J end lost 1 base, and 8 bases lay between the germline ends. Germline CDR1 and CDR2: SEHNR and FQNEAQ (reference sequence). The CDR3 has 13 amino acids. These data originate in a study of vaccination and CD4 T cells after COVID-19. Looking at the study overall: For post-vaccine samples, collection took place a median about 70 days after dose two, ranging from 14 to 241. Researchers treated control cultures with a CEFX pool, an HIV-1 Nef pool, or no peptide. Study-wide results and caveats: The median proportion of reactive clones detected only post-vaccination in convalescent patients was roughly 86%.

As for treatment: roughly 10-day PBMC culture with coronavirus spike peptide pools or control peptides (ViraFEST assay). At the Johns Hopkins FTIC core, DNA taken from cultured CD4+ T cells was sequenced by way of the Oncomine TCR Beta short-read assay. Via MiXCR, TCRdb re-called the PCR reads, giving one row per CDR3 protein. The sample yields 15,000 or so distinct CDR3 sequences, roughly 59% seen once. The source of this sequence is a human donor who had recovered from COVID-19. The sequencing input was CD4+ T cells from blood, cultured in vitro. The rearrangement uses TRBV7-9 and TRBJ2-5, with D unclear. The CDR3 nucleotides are TGTGCCAGCAGCCCCTCCGGCCAAGAGACCCAGTACTTC. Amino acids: CASSPSGQETQYF.